Given below is one TCR beta chain in context. Its antigen is as yet unknown. Germline values: CDR1 SGHDT, CDR2 YYEEEE. The CDR3 sequence is 17 residues long. V lost 1 base to trimming and J lost 4 bases; unmatched junction nucleotides: 6. The data were taken from a study of T cells in Graves' hyperthyroidism and ophthalmopathy. Overall study results and limits: Blood held most thyroid clonotypes expanded above 0.001 frequency.

TCR beta CDR3 regions were amplified from RNA transcripts. RT-PCR in the first round (using the HTBI primer set) targeted the TCR CDR3. TCRdb re-called the multiplex PCR reads with MiXCR, one entry per CDR3 protein. The sample records 45,000 or so distinct CDR3 sequences, over 45% being singletons. This chain uses TRBV5-6 with TRBJ2-6; TRBD1 matches at 9 bases. This receptor was identified in a woman aged 50 to 60 with Graves' hyperthyroidism. Sequencing input: peripheral blood or thyroid tissue (not recorded which). The CDR3 DNA is TGTGCCAGCAGCTTGATACAGGGGGCGCTAGGGGCCAACGTCCTGACTTTC. It is translated as CASSLIQGALGANVLTF.